This T cell receptor beta chain emerged from a study of response to subunit inactivated influenza vaccine. Study-wide findings and caveats: The authors offered the suggestion that each seasonal influenza vaccination recruits few new T cells.

The CDR3 has 15 amino acids. With 3 bases removed from V and 1 base from J, the gap between germline ends came to 12 bases. Per germline, CDR1 MRHNA and CDR2 SNTAGT. This clonotype was seen repeatedly, ten times or more. Antigen specificity is unknown. TCRdb redid the calling of the RT-PCR reads with MiXCR, one entry per CDR3 protein. Of 500,000 to 650,000 distinct CDR3 sequences listed, under 9% were seen once; the top ten hold 13%. The sample was PBMCs from blood, taken about 23 months after vaccination. The rearrangement uses TRBV6-4 and TRBJ1-1; D is perhaps TRBD1 (5 bases). The origin of this receptor is a man aged 45 to 70 who received an inactivated influenza vaccine. CDR3 region: CASSEQGLGNTEAFF. The CDR3 DNA follows: TGTGCCAGCAGTGAGCAGGGTTTAGGGAACACTGAAGCTTTCTTT.